This entry lists 30 T cell receptor beta chains sequenced from one sample in a study of immune characteristics of hereditary and idiopathic chronic pancreatitis. The pancreas tissue came from patients undergoing total pancreatectomy with islet autotransplantation. Sequencing used immunoSEQ multiplex PCR; TCRdb keeps in-frame clones, though not all of them. The sample consists of about 1,000 clones, 60% to 80% of them appearing once. Sequenced input: pancreas tissue with idiopathic chronic pancreatitis. The receptors derive from a human donor with chronic pancreatitis.

The V and J genes are TRBV4-1 and TRBJ1-4; 8 nucleotides line up with TRBD1. V lost 6 bases and J lost 6; bases outside the gene matches: 3. This CDR3 has 13 amino acids. Germline CDR1 is MGHRA and CDR2 is YSYEKL. The CDR3 loop reads CASSRQGYEKLFF. The CDR3 nucleotides read TGCGCCAGCAGTCGACAGGGGTATGAAAAACTGTTTTTT.

This clone was counted only a few times. The chain carries TRBV5-4 and TRBJ1-2, with D possibly being TRBD1 (5 bases). Germline loops: CDR1 SGHNT, CDR2 YYREEE (reference sequence). The CDR3 loop spans 16 amino acids. Trimming took 4 bases from V and 3 from J, leaving 19 bases between them. CDR3 bases: TGTGCCAGCAGCCAGATGGGGCCTACGGATCACTATGGCTACACCTTC. It codes for CASSQMGPTDHYGYTF.

The chain uses TRBV7-2 and TRBJ2-3, with TRBD2 matching over 9 bases. Germline trimming cut 0 bases from V and 6 bases from J; bases unmatched to any gene: 1. Looked up from germline, CDR1 is SGHTA and CDR2 is FQGNSA. The CDR3 sequence is 14 residues long. CDR3 bases: TGTGCCAGCAGCTTAGCTAGCGGGAGTGATACGCAGTATTTT. Protein product: CASSLASGSDTQYF.

The DNA of the CDR3 is TGTGCCAGCAGCGCCACAGGGATGGGGACAGATACGCAGTATTTT. It is translated as CASSATGMGTDTQYF. This sequence joins TRBV9 and TRBJ2-3; TRBD1 might be the D (6 bases). The CDR3 has 15 amino acids. Germline CDR1 is SGDLS and CDR2 is YYNGEE. Trimming took off 3 bases at V and 3 bases at J, with 14 bases between the two ends.

CDR3 region: CASSVGVYIEKLFF. CDR3 DNA: TGTGCCAGCAGTGTAGGAGTTTATATTGAAAAACTGTTTTTT. V and J are TRBV28 and TRBJ1-4; D unresolved. The CDR3 runs 14 residues. Trimming took 5 bases from V and 7 from J, leaving 14 bases between them. Looked up from germline, CDR1 is MDHEN and CDR2 is SYDVKM.

By share, this clone ranks as large. V usage is TRBV4-3 and J usage is TRBJ2-1; TRBD1 matches 9 bases. V lost 0 bases to trimming and J lost 9 bases; unmatched junction nucleotides: 9. The CDR3 is 16 amino acids. CDR1 and CDR2 (germline): LGHNA, YSLEER. Here the CDR3 reads CASSQDAADRGLEQFF. CDR3 nucleotide sequence: TGCGCCAGCAGCCAAGATGCGGCGGACAGGGGCCTTGAGCAGTTCTTC.

In regard to this clone: The identical CDR3 is also encoded by other nucleotide sequences in the sample. The CDR3 here is CASRGLAGTYEQYF. In DNA, the CDR3 is TGCGCCAGCAGGGGGCTAGCGGGGACCTACGAGCAGTACTTC. The V call is TRBV10-2, the J call TRBJ2-7; 9 bases match TRBD2. CDR1 is WSHSY, CDR2 SAAADI, per germline. CDR3 length equals 14 residues. With V trimmed by 6 bases and J by 2 bases, 5 bases remained unmatched.

The rearrangement links TRBV5-6 to TRBJ2-5, with a weak D call TRBD2 (6 bases). This CDR3 comprises 15 residues. The germline V and J ends were trimmed by 4 bases and 2 bases, with 15 bases remaining between them. The germline CDR1 and CDR2 sequences are SGHDT and YYEEEE. CDR3 loop: CASSRGLGTQETQYF. CDR3 sequence (DNA): TGTGCCAGCAGCCGGGGGTTGGGGACGCAAGAGACCCAGTACTTC.

CDR3 in amino acids: CASSLAPAREQYF. The CDR3 nucleotides read TGTGCCAGCAGCTTAGCACCTGCGCGGGAGCAGTACTTC. This rearrangement joins TRBV7-6 to TRBJ2-7; D not resolved. CDR1 is SGHVS, CDR2 FNYEAQ, per germline. The V end lost 0 bases, the J end lost 7 bases, and 10 bases lay between the germline ends. The CDR3 runs to 13 residues.

In its sample, this clone ranks as hyperexpanded (1% or more). The CDR3 DNA follows: TGTGCCAGCAGCGACCCTACAGGGATCGGAGGTGGCAACGTCCTGACTTTC. This translates into CASSDPTGIGGGNVLTF. The rearrangement joins TRBV7-9 to TRBJ2-6; TRBD1 might be the D (6 bases). The CDR3 loop spans 17 amino acids. Trimming left V 5 bases short and J 9 bases short, with 23 bases between. Germline V gene lookup returns CDR1 SEHNR and CDR2 FQNEAQ (reference sequence).

CDR3 region: CASRWGGFAGNTIYF. Written as DNA, the CDR3 is TGTGCCAGCAGATGGGGGGGTTTCGCTGGAAACACCATATATTTT. The rearrangement links TRBV6-5 to TRBJ1-3; TRBD1 is a possible D gene (5 bases). CDR3 length: 15 amino acids. V was trimmed by 6 bases and J by 2 bases, leaving 14 bases between them. Germline V lookup: CDR1 MNHEY, CDR2 SVGAGI.

The V call is TRBV9, the J call TRBJ2-2, with 10 bases fitting TRBD2. The ends lost 3 bases at V and 1 base at J; junction bases unmatched: 18. This CDR3 contains 21 residues. The germline V gene has CDR1 SGDLS and CDR2 YYNGEE. For the CDR3, the DNA is TGTGCCAGCAGCGAGAGAGACCCTCTCGTTCTAGCGGGAGTGAACACCGGGGAGCTGTTTTTT. Translated, it gives CASSERDPLVLAGVNTGELFF. Looking up the rest from reference TRBV9 and TRBJ2-2 gives the full variable domain: DSGVTQTPKHLITATGQRVTLRCSPRSGDLSVYWYQQSLDQGLQFLIQYYNGEERAKGNILERFSAQQFPDLHSELNLSSLELGDSALYFCASSERDPLVLAGVNTGELFFGEGSRLTVL.

The chain couples TRBV4-3 to TRBJ1-4; 9 bases map to TRBD1. The J segment lost 8 bases and the V segment lost 0 bases, leaving 7 bases of the junction unmatched. Germline CDR1 is LGHNA and CDR2 is YSLEER. The CDR3 sequence is 16 residues long. CDR3 in amino acids: CASSQDQTGGGEKLFF. In nucleotides, the CDR3 is TGCGCCAGCAGCCAAGATCAGACAGGGGGAGGGGAAAAACTGTTTTTT.

This chain uses TRBV19 with TRBJ2-3; D is perhaps TRBD1 or TRBD2 (5 bases each). Looked up from germline, CDR1 is LNHDA and CDR2 is SQIVND (reference sequence). The CDR3 covers 17 residues. Trimming cost V 3 bases and J 0 bases, with 16 bases left between them. CDR3: CASSILGPASSTDTQYF. DNA for the CDR3: TGTGCCAGTAGTATTCTGGGACCGGCTTCTAGCACAGATACGCAGTATTTT.

The genes are TRBV28 and TRBJ2-1, with D unclear. This CDR3 region has 12 residues. Trimming removed 6 bases at V and 10 bases at J, with 13 bases between. Germline V CDR1 and CDR2: MDHEN, SYDVKM. The CDR3: CASRLPPDEQFF. The CDR3 DNA is TGTGCCAGCAGACTCCCCCCTGACGAGCAGTTCTTC.

The chain links TRBV9 to TRBJ2-1; a possible D gene is TRBD2 (5 bases). CDR3 length: 15 amino acids. V was clipped by 1 base and J by 0 bases, with 8 bases between them. Germline V CDR1 and CDR2: SGDLS, YYNGEE. The CDR3 loop is CASSVSGGSYNEQFF. In nucleotides, the CDR3 is TGTGCCAGCAGCGTATCCGGAGGCTCCTACAATGAGCAGTTCTTC.

J is TRBJ1-4 and V is TRBV7-9; 9 bases align to TRBD1. The CDR3 runs to 16 residues. The germline CDR1 and CDR2 sequences are SEHNR and FQNEAQ (reference sequence). Trimming at V came to 4 bases and at J to 3 bases, leaving 6 bases not matched to a gene. The DNA for the CDR3 is TGTGCCAGCAGCTCCACGACAGGGGGTTCTAATGAAAAACTGTTTTTT. Protein product: CASSSTTGGSNEKLFF.

The V call is TRBV6-1, the J call TRBJ2-4, with D perhaps matching TRBD2 (5 bases). The CDR3 has 16 residues. Germline CDR1 reads MNHNS; CDR2 reads SASEGT. Trimming stripped 0 bases from V and 1 base from J, with 10 bases between. CDR3 nucleotide sequence: TGTGCCAGCAGTGAAGCCACCCGAGGGGCCAAAAACATTCAGTACTTC. As protein: CASSEATRGAKNIQYF.

The genes are TRBV6-2 or TRBV6-3 and TRBJ1-1; D is uncertain. V lost 6 bases, J lost 1 base, and 9 bases lay in between. Germline CDR1 MNHEY, CDR2 SVGEGT. CDR3 size: 13 residues. CDR3 in amino acids: CASSLTENTEAFF. The CDR3 DNA reads as TGTGCCAGCAGCCTTACAGAGAACACTGAAGCTTTCTTT.

J is TRBJ1-3 and V is TRBV28, with 7 bases that match TRBD1. The CDR3 spans 17 residues. V gave up 3 bases and J gave up 0 bases; unmatched junction bases: 8. The germline gives CDR1 MDHEN, CDR2 SYDVKM. The CDR3 is CASSFQDRALSGNTIYF. CDR3 DNA: TGTGCCAGCAGTTTCCAAGACAGGGCCCTCTCTGGAAACACCATATATTTT.

This clone occurred a few times. The V call is TRBV7-9, the J call TRBJ1-2, with D unclear. The V gene lost 3 bases and the J gene lost 2 bases, with 7 bases spanning the gap. The CDR3 is made up of 13 amino acids. Germline V lookup: CDR1 SEHNR, CDR2 FQNEAQ (reference sequence). This CDR3 is CASSFGRNYGYTF. In DNA form, the CDR3 reads TGTGCCAGCAGCTTTGGGAGAAACTATGGCTACACCTTC.

Only a few counts were recorded for this clone. The chain joins TRBV18 to TRBJ2-2; D unclear. Per the germline V gene, CDR1 is KGHSH and CDR2 is LQKENI. V dropped 2 bases and J dropped 6 bases, with 7 bases sitting between them. The CDR3 contains 13 residues. The CDR3 loop is CASSPIGPGELFF. CDR3 in DNA: TGTGCCAGCTCACCAATCGGCCCCGGGGAGCTGTTTTTT.

This chain joins TRBV2 and TRBJ1-2; no firm D call. With 4 bases removed from V and 3 bases from J, the gap between germline ends came to 12 bases. Germline V gene data show CDR1 as SNHLY and CDR2 as FYNNEI. The CDR3 is 14 amino acids. DNA of the CDR3: TGTGCCAGCAGTGTCGAGTTGCGGGACTATGGCTACACCTTC. It translates to CASSVELRDYGYTF.

V gene TRBV5-8 combines with J gene TRBJ2-1; D uncertain. The CDR3 spans 16 residues. CDR1 and CDR2 (germline): SGHTS, YDEGEE. V was clipped by 1 base and J by 4 bases, with 15 bases between them. CDR3 residues: CASSLIRSNSYNEQFF. Here the CDR3 DNA reads TGTGCCAGCAGCTTGATTCGGTCCAACTCATACAATGAGCAGTTCTTC.

The gene calls are TRBV5-1 and TRBJ2-5, with D maybe TRBD2 (7 bases). The V gene lost 3 bases and the J gene lost 3 bases, with 12 bases spanning the gap. Germline-derived CDR1 and CDR2 are SGHRS and YFSETQ. The CDR3 is made up of 14 amino acids. The CDR3 is CASSWGGGEETQYF. The CDR3 DNA reads TGCGCCAGCAGCTGGGGGGGCGGAGAAGAGACCCAGTACTTC.

The chain uses TRBV2 and TRBJ2-1, with 8 bases lining up with TRBD1. V lost 10 bases to trimming and J lost 14 bases; unmatched junction nucleotides: 16. From germline, CDR1 is SNHLY and CDR2 FYNNEI. This CDR3 region has 13 residues. The CDR3 is CATREVDRGFKFF. The CDR3 nucleotides read TGTGCCACACGAGAGGTAGACAGGGGTTTTAAGTTCTTC. Variable domain in full (rest from reference TRBV2 and TRBJ2-1): EPEVTQTPSHQVTQMGQEVILRCVPISNHLYFYWYRQILGQKVEFLVSFYNNEISEKSEIFDDQFSVERPDGSNFTLKIRSTKLEDSAMYFCATREVDRGFKFFGPGTRLTVL.

The rearrangement links TRBV29-1 to TRBJ1-2; 9 bases fit TRBD1. The CDR3 contains 13 residues. V lost 4 bases and J lost 13; bases outside the gene matches: 13. Germline lookup yields CDR1 SQVTM and CDR2 ANQGSEA. The CDR3 loop reads CSVVLWDREGFTF. CDR3 DNA: TGCAGCGTTGTTTTGTGGGACAGGGAAGGTTTCACCTTC.

The chain employs TRBV6-5 and TRBJ1-6; 8 positions match TRBD1. This CDR3 spans 15 amino acids. Germline lookup yields CDR1 MNHEY and CDR2 SVGAGI. J lost 8 bases, V lost 4 bases, and 7 bases had no gene match. CDR3 in DNA: TGTGCCAGCAGTTTACAGGGGGGAGGACATTCACCCCTCCACTTT. Encoded protein: CASSLQGGGHSPLHF.

This clone has only a few counts. The genes are TRBV15 and TRBJ2-2, with 9 bases aligning to TRBD2. The germline V gene has CDR1 LNHNV and CDR2 YYDKDF (reference sequence). V trimming: 3 bases; J trimming: 2 bases; junction bases outside the gene matches: 22. This CDR3 comprises 22 residues. For the CDR3, the DNA is TGTGCCACCAGCAGGTTCTCGGGATACCTAGAAAGCGGGGGGCACAACACCGGGGAGCTGTTTTTT. It yields the protein CATSRFSGYLESGGHNTGELFF. The entire variable domain, with the rest obtained from reference TRBV15 and TRBJ2-2, is as follows: DAMVIQNPRYQVTQFGKPVTLSCSQTLNHNVMYWYQQKSSQAPKLLFHYYDKDFNNEADTPDNFQSRRPNTSFCFLDIRSPGLGDTAMYLCATSRFSGYLESGGHNTGELFFGEGSRLTVL.

The chain recombines TRBV3-1 (or the pseudogene TRBV3-2) with TRBJ2-6, with D possibly matching TRBD1 (6 bases). V lost 6 bases and J lost 0, with 15 bases in between. CDR3 size: 17 residues. Germline CDR1 and CDR2: LGHDT and YNNKEL (reference sequence). The CDR3 is CASSTGPSSSGANVLTF. In DNA form, the CDR3 reads TGTGCCAGCAGTACAGGGCCCTCAAGCTCTGGGGCCAACGTCCTGACTTTC.